Below, 3 T cell receptor beta chains from the same sample are listed, as sequenced in a study of blood T cell repertoires in COVID-19. TCRdb keeps only in-frame clones here, not all; method: immunoSEQ multiplex PCR. The table has 200,000 to 300,000 clones, about 87% seen once. The specimen was peripheral blood. These receptors came from a woman aged 45-65 years with acute or convalescent COVID-19.

The chain employs TRBV7-9 and TRBJ2-7, with TRBD1 matching 8 bases. Germline CDR1 and CDR2: SEHNR and FQNEAQ (reference sequence). V dropped 1 base and J dropped 2; count of bases not matched to a gene: 4. The CDR3 has 15 amino acids. The CDR3 spells CASSLGDRLTYEQYF. The CDR3 DNA reads TGTGCCAGCAGCTTAGGGGACAGGCTAACCTACGAGCAGTACTTC.

V and J are TRBV24-1 and TRBJ2-5; 8 bases fit TRBD2. The CDR3 runs to 16 residues. The junction had 8 bases not matched to a gene; V was cut back by 3 bases and J by 3 bases. Germline CDR1 is KGHDR and CDR2 is SFDVKD. Here the CDR3 reads CATSDPRAGEEETQYF. The CDR3 DNA follows: TGTGCCACCAGTGATCCACGAGCGGGAGAGGAAGAGACCCAGTACTTC.

The rearrangement joins TRBV7-2 to TRBJ2-5; 14 bases align to TRBD2. This CDR3 has 16 amino acids. Unmatched junction bases numbered 6, after V lost 4 bases and J lost 5 bases. CDR1 and CDR2 (germline): SGHTA, FQGNSA. In DNA form, the CDR3 reads TGTGCCAGCAGCTCCGGGACTAGCGGGAGCGGTGAGACCCAGTACTTC. Translation gives CASSSGTSGSGETQYF.